Below, 30 T cell receptor beta chains from the same sample are listed, as sequenced in a study of T cell responses to AZD1222 COVID-19 vaccine. TCRdb's copy holds only in-frame clones and misses some; the assay was immunoSEQ multiplex PCR. The sample lists approximately 130,000 clones; roughly 90% were seen once. The source was peripheral blood, collected on day 0 of AZD1222 vaccination. These TCRs come from an adult in good health.

The genes are TRBV9 and TRBJ2-3; D assignment may be TRBD1 or TRBD2 (5 bases each). The CDR3 is made up of 14 amino acids. The germline gives CDR1 SGDLS, CDR2 YYNGEE. The V and J ends lost 2 bases and 4 bases respectively, with 11 bases between them. The CDR3 region has the DNA TGTGCCAGCAGCGTTGGGGGATTCGCAGATACGCAGTATTTT. It translates to CASSVGGFADTQYF.

The chain recombines TRBV4-1 with TRBJ1-6; D gene uncertain. CDR3 size: 18 residues. From germline, CDR1 is MGHRA and CDR2 YSYEKL. V gave up 1 base and J gave up 4 bases, with 17 bases separating them. The CDR3 bases are TGCGCCAGCAGCCAAGGCCCGTCTACCCCGGGGTATAATTCACCCCTCCACTTT. This sequence encodes CASSQGPSTPGYNSPLHF.

V usage is TRBV4-2 and J usage is TRBJ2-7; 9 nucleotides align to TRBD2. CDR1 is LGHNA and CDR2 is YNFKEQ in the germline V gene. The CDR3 consists of 16 residues. V was clipped by 4 bases and J by 0 bases; unmatched bases: 7. CDR3 sequence: CASSLEGLANSYEQYF. CDR3 nucleotide sequence: TGTGCCAGCAGCCTTGAGGGACTAGCAAACTCCTACGAGCAGTACTTC.

The CDR3 reads CSAASGSYEQYF. The CDR3 DNA follows: TGCAGCGCCGCAAGCGGATCCTACGAGCAGTACTTC. J is TRBJ2-7 and V is TRBV29-1; the D gene is possibly TRBD2 (5 bases). Germline CDR1 SQVTM, CDR2 ANQGSEA. V was shortened by 7 bases and J by 1 base, with 11 bases between the two germline ends. This CDR3 comprises 12 residues.

The chain recombines TRBV2 with TRBJ1-4, with D unresolved. CDR1 is SNHLY, CDR2 FYNNEI, per germline. CDR3 length: 14 residues. Trimming left V 4 bases short and J 3 bases short, with 9 bases between. In nucleotides, the CDR3 is TGTGCCAGCAGTGGGCCCGGGGCTAATGAAAAACTGTTTTTT. Amino acids: CASSGPGANEKLFF.

The V gene is TRBV6-4, the J gene TRBJ2-2, with TRBD2 matching over 7 bases. Germline CDR1 reads MRHNA; CDR2 reads SNTAGT. CDR3 length: 14 amino acids. V gave up 5 bases and J gave up 3 bases; unmatched junction bases: 3. The CDR3 DNA reads as TGTGCCAGCAGTAGCGGGGCGGACACCGGGGAGCTGTTTTTT. Amino acids: CASSSGADTGELFF.

This sequence joins TRBV21-1 and TRBJ2-3. TRBV21-1 is listed as a pseudogene. This CDR3 has 17 amino acids. CDR3 region: CASSKKARDARTDTQYF. CDR3 DNA: TGTGCCAGCAGCAAAAAAGCCCGGGACGCACGCACAGATACGCAGTATTTT.

This clone was counted once. The chain uses TRBV18 and TRBJ1-3; no definite D call. Germline CDR1 is KGHSH and CDR2 is LQKENI. The V end was cut by 5 bases, the J end by 1 base, with 9 bases between. This CDR3 spans 14 amino acids. The CDR3 region has the DNA TGTGCCAGCTCAGAGTCTTCATCTGGAAACACCATATATTTT. This codes for CASSESSSGNTIYF.

The rearrangement links TRBV3-1 (or the pseudogene TRBV3-2) to TRBJ1-5; D is possibly TRBD1 (6 bases). The CDR3 extends over 15 amino acids. Germline V lookup: CDR1 LGHDT, CDR2 YNNKEL (reference sequence). Trimming pared 1 base from V and 4 bases from J, leaving 11 bases between. Here the CDR3 reads CASSQARGANQPQHF. As DNA, the CDR3 is TGTGCCAGCAGCCAAGCCCGGGGGGCGAATCAGCCCCAGCATTTT.

The chain combines TRBV5-1 with TRBJ1-1; tentative D call: TRBD1 (6 bases). Germline V gene sequence: CDR1 SGHRS, CDR2 YFSETQ. The CDR3 spans 14 residues. The ends were cut back, 6 bases at V and 4 bases at J, with 16 bases in the middle. The CDR3 loop reads CASTEQGGSTEAFF. CDR3 DNA: TGCGCCAGCACGGAACAGGGCGGGAGCACTGAAGCTTTCTTT.

The gene calls are TRBV4-1 and TRBJ2-1, with D maybe TRBD2 (6 bases). V dropped 4 bases and J dropped 2 bases, with 12 bases sitting between them. Looked up from germline, CDR1 is MGHRA and CDR2 is YSYEKL. This CDR3 comprises 15 residues. CDR3 sequence: CASSRDSEAYNEQFF. Here the CDR3 DNA reads TGCGCCAGCAGCCGGGACTCCGAGGCCTACAATGAGCAGTTCTTC.

V usage is TRBV6-5 and J usage is TRBJ2-1; D may match TRBD1 or TRBD2 (6 bases each). The CDR3 extends over 14 amino acids. V was trimmed by 0 bases and J by 5 bases, leaving 8 bases between them. CDR1 is MNHEY, CDR2 SVGAGI, per germline. The DNA of the CDR3 is TGTGCCAGCAGTTACTCGCGGGACAACAATGAGCAGTTCTTC. Translation gives CASSYSRDNNEQFF.

DNA for the CDR3: TGTGCCAGCTCACCACCCTCACGAGAGCAGTTCTTC. The encoded protein is CASSPPSREQFF. The chain is built from TRBV18 and TRBJ2-1; no definite D call. The length of the CDR3 is 12 residues. Germline V gives CDR1 KGHSH, CDR2 LQKENI. V dropped 0 bases and J dropped 10 bases, with 7 bases sitting between them.

The gene calls are TRBV5-1 and TRBJ2-1, with D maybe TRBD2 (7 bases). V was cut by 6 bases and J by 6 bases, with 19 bases left in between. The CDR3 has 15 residues. Germline CDR1 reads SGHRS; CDR2 reads YFSETQ. The CDR3 bases are TGCGCCAGCACCCCGGCGGGGGCTGTGGGCAATGAGCAGTTCTTC. Translated: CASTPAGAVGNEQFF.

This sequence joins TRBV7-9 and TRBJ2-7; D gene uncertain. V was pared by 1 base and J by 4 bases, with 11 bases between. The CDR3 consists of 14 residues. CDR1 is SEHNR, CDR2 FQNEAQ, per germline (reference sequence). The DNA of the CDR3 is TGTGCCAGCAGCTTAGAACAGACCCTATACGAGCAGTACTTC. Its translation: CASSLEQTLYEQYF.

The chain couples TRBV18 to TRBJ1-2; D remains unclear. Germline CDR1 is KGHSH and CDR2 is LQKENI. V lost 3 bases to trimming and J lost 2 bases, with 10 bases between them. This CDR3 contains 14 residues. The CDR3, as DNA: TGTGCCAGCTCACCCGGCAGAGCCAACTATGGCTACACCTTC. Translated: CASSPGRANYGYTF.

This rearrangement joins TRBV7-3 to TRBJ1-6; tentatively, D is TRBD1 (6 bases). The V end was cut by 10 bases, the J end by 5 bases, with 18 bases between. CDR3 length equals 15 residues. Looked up from germline, CDR1 is SGHTA and CDR2 is FQGTGA. The CDR3: CAIQARAGDNSPLHF. DNA of the CDR3: TGTGCCATCCAAGCCCGGGCAGGGGATAATTCACCCCTCCACTTT.

Written as DNA, the CDR3 is TGTGCCAGCAGTGTCAACTATGGCTACACCTTC. Translating gives CASSVNYGYTF. V is TRBV2 and J is TRBJ1-2; D uncertain. Looked up from germline, CDR1 is SNHLY and CDR2 is FYNNEI. CDR3 size: 11 residues. The germline V and J ends were trimmed by 4 bases and 2 bases, with 2 bases remaining between them.

The rearrangement links TRBV27 to TRBJ2-5; TRBD1 might be the D (6 bases). The V gene's germline CDR1 is MNHEY and CDR2 SMNVEV (reference sequence). The CDR3 spans 14 residues. V was trimmed by 8 bases and J by 2 bases, leaving 15 bases between them. The CDR3 DNA sequence: TGTGCCAGCGGGCTCCGGGACAATCAAGAGACCCAGTACTTC. Amino acids: CASGLRDNQETQYF.

The gene calls are TRBV30 and TRBJ1-1; D not certain. V was clipped by 2 bases and J by 1 base, with 5 bases between them. Germline loops: CDR1 GTSNPN, CDR2 SVGIG (reference sequence). The CDR3 is 12 amino acids. For the CDR3, the DNA is TGTGCCTGGAGTCCCCGGAACACTGAAGCTTTCTTT. Its protein product is CAWSPRNTEAFF.

DNA for the CDR3: TGTGCCAGCACAGACAGAGGAGGCTATGGCTACACCTTC. This gives the protein CASTDRGGYGYTF. V gene TRBV28 combines with J gene TRBJ1-2; possible D gene TRBD1, 5 bases. CDR1 and CDR2 from the germline V gene are MDHEN and SYDVKM. The length of the CDR3 is 13 residues. V was trimmed by 7 bases and J by 4 bases, leaving 13 bases between them.

The gene calls are TRBV7-3 and TRBJ1-2, with D unresolved. Trimming pared 1 base from V and 6 bases from J, leaving 9 bases between. CDR1 is SGHTA and CDR2 is FQGTGA in the germline V gene. CDR3 size: 13 residues. Here the CDR3 DNA reads TGTGCCAGCAGCTTAAAGCCCGGGGATGGCTACACCTTC. Translation gives CASSLKPGDGYTF.

The chain joins TRBV7-9 to TRBJ1-4, with D uncertain. V lost 5 bases and J lost 4, with 11 bases in between. The germline V gene encodes CDR1 SEHNR and CDR2 FQNEAQ (reference sequence). The CDR3 contains 14 residues. Here the CDR3 DNA reads TGTGCCAGCAGCCGGATGGAAAATAATGAAAAACTGTTTTTT. Amino acids: CASSRMENNEKLFF. Variable domain in full (rest from reference TRBV7-9 and TRBJ1-4): DTGVSQNPRHKITKRGQNVTFRCDPISEHNRLYWYRQTLGQGPEFLTYFQNEAQLEKSRLLSDRFSAERPKGSFSTLEIQRTEQGDSAMYLCASSRMENNEKLFFGSGTQLSVL.

The chain has TRBV27 and TRBJ2-3; D not certain. The CDR3 spans 15 residues. Deletions cut 3 bases from V and 0 bases from J, with 10 bases between. Germline-derived CDR1 and CDR2 are MNHEY and SMNVEV (reference sequence). CDR3: CASSFWPTSTDTQYF. The CDR3 coding sequence is TGTGCCAGCAGTTTCTGGCCCACTAGCACAGATACGCAGTATTTT.

The chain has TRBV27 and TRBJ2-3, with D hard to call. The V gene lost 6 bases and the J gene lost 6 bases, with 16 bases spanning the gap. The CDR3 is 14 amino acids. Germline V gene lookup returns CDR1 MNHEY and CDR2 SMNVEV (reference sequence). The CDR3 spells CASSAGWLMDTQYF. The CDR3 DNA is TGTGCCAGCAGCGCCGGGTGGCTGATGGATACGCAGTATTTT.

The chain carries TRBV2 and TRBJ2-2, with 7 bases lining up with TRBD2. Germline CDR1 reads SNHLY; CDR2 reads FYNNEI. CDR3 length: 15 residues. J gave up 5 bases and V 6 bases, and 9 bases lay outside the gene matches. Written as DNA, the CDR3 is TGTGCCAGCAGGCTACTAGCGCTGGGGACCGGGGAGCTGTTTTTT. This translates into CASRLLALGTGELFF. Combining the CDR3 with reference TRBV2 and TRBJ2-2 gives the whole variable domain EPEVTQTPSHQVTQMGQEVILRCVPISNHLYFYWYRQILGQKVEFLVSFYNNEISEKSEIFDDQFSVERPDGSNFTLKIRSTKLEDSAMYFCASRLLALGTGELFFGEGSRLTVL.

CDR3 in amino acids: CASRGTVNTDTQYF. The DNA of the CDR3 is TGTGCCAGTAGAGGGACAGTCAACACAGATACGCAGTATTTT. This rearrangement joins TRBV19 to TRBJ2-3; 7 bases are a match to TRBD1. The CDR3 runs to 14 residues. V shed 6 bases and J 2 bases; nucleotides not matched to a gene: 5. The germline V gene encodes CDR1 LNHDA and CDR2 SQIVND (reference sequence).

J is TRBJ2-7 and V is TRBV18; TRBD2 matches 9 bases. CDR1 is KGHSH, CDR2 LQKENI, per germline. CDR3 length: 12 residues. CDR3 sequence (DNA): TGTGCTTCGGGACTAGCTCCCTACGAGCAGTACTTC. Its protein is CASGLAPYEQYF.

This chain uses TRBV2 with TRBJ1-6; 10 bases align to TRBD1. The CDR3 is made up of 16 amino acids. V lost 6 bases to trimming and J lost 7 bases; unmatched junction nucleotides: 9. The germline V gene encodes CDR1 SNHLY and CDR2 FYNNEI. CDR3 nucleotide sequence: TGTGCCAGCAGAGGACAGGGGGGATTTGGGAATTCACCCCTCCACTTT. Its translation: CASRGQGGFGNSPLHF. Filled out from reference TRBV2 and TRBJ1-6, the complete variable domain reads EPEVTQTPSHQVTQMGQEVILRCVPISNHLYFYWYRQILGQKVEFLVSFYNNEISEKSEIFDDQFSVERPDGSNFTLKIRSTKLEDSAMYFCASRGQGGFGNSPLHFGNGTRLTVT.

The V gene is TRBV5-4, the J gene TRBJ2-5; D possibly corresponds to TRBD2 (6 bases). V lost 2 bases and J 2 bases, leaving 25 bases between the germline ends. Per germline, CDR1 SGHNT and CDR2 YYREEE (reference sequence). The CDR3 consists of 19 residues. The CDR3 reads CASSLGLLARLNLQETQYF. CDR3 nucleotides: TGTGCCAGCAGCTTAGGCTTGCTAGCGCGACTAAATTTACAAGAGACCCAGTACTTC.